These 26 T cell receptor beta chains came from one sample sequenced in a study of lymphopenia after photon versus proton radiotherapy. Method: immunoSEQ multiplex PCR; TCRdb's copy keeps in-frame clones and lacks some. The table shows about 53,000 clones, with around 88% occurring only once. Here the sequenced sample was peripheral blood, taken from a patient treated with photon-based radiotherapy. Receptor source: a man aged 50 to 60 with gastric cancer.

The rearrangement links TRBV10-3 to TRBJ1-2, with 8 bases matching TRBD1. Germline CDR1 and CDR2: ENHRY and SYGVKD. This CDR3 region has 16 residues. Trimming cost V 10 bases and J 5 bases; bases outside gene matches: 18. CDR3 residues: CASSPVTGTGIYGYTF. The CDR3 DNA follows: TGTGCCAGCAGCCCTGTAACGGGGACAGGCATTTATGGCTACACCTTC.

CDR3 bases: TGTGCCAGCAGCTTCGATTACAGGGGAGGCTACACCTTC. Protein product: CASSFDYRGGYTF. This chain connects TRBV11-2 to TRBJ1-2; TRBD1 matches 7 bases. V was clipped by 3 bases and J by 8 bases; unmatched bases: 6. From germline, CDR1 is SGHAT and CDR2 FQNNGV. The CDR3 has 13 amino acids.

The chain recombines TRBV14 with TRBJ1-1, with D uncertain. The V end lost 4 bases, the J end lost 0 bases, and 6 bases lay between the germline ends. Looked up from germline, CDR1 is SGHDN and CDR2 is FVKESK. This CDR3 spans 13 amino acids. DNA of the CDR3: TGTGCCAGCAGCCCGCAGATGAACACTGAAGCTTTCTTT. Amino acids: CASSPQMNTEAFF.

V and J are TRBV2 and TRBJ2-5, with 8 bases fitting TRBD1. Germline trimming cut 5 bases from V and 0 bases from J; bases unmatched to any gene: 17. This CDR3 comprises 19 residues. Germline CDR1 and CDR2: SNHLY and FYNNEI. CDR3 bases: TGTGCCAGCAGTTTAACCGGGACAGGCCTAGGGTTGCACCAAGAGACCCAGTACTTC. Translated: CASSLTGTGLGLHQETQYF. The full variable domain, with the rest looked up from reference TRBV2 and TRBJ2-5, is EPEVTQTPSHQVTQMGQEVILRCVPISNHLYFYWYRQILGQKVEFLVSFYNNEISEKSEIFDDQFSVERPDGSNFTLKIRSTKLEDSAMYFCASSLTGTGLGLHQETQYFGPGTRLLVL.

The rearrangement joins TRBV27 to TRBJ2-1, with 10 nucleotides matching TRBD2. After removal of 2 bases from V and 8 bases from J, the junction contained 6 bases not matched to a gene. The CDR3 extends over 15 amino acids. Per germline, CDR1 MNHEY and CDR2 SMNVEV (reference sequence). The CDR3 sequence: CASSLGLAVFDEQFF. Written as DNA, the CDR3 is TGTGCCAGCAGTTTAGGACTAGCGGTTTTCGATGAGCAGTTCTTC.

The chain recombines TRBV6-5 with TRBJ2-4; either TRBD1 or TRBD2 may fit D (5 bases each). CDR3 length: 13 amino acids. The V gene's germline CDR1 is MNHEY and CDR2 SVGAGI. V shed 5 bases and J shed 8 bases, with 13 bases lying between them. The CDR3 DNA follows: TGTGCCAGCAGTCGGGACCCCGGGGACATTCAGTACTTC. Protein: CASSRDPGDIQYF.

The V call is TRBV7-2, the J call TRBJ2-1; D unresolved. Germline assignment: CDR1 SGHTA and CDR2 FQGNSA. CDR3 length: 12 residues. Trimming left V 2 bases short and J 9 bases short, with 8 bases between. Here the CDR3 reads CASSLTGLEQFF. CDR3 nucleotide sequence: TGTGCCAGCAGCTTAACGGGCCTTGAGCAGTTCTTC.

The chain couples TRBV5-1 to TRBJ2-5; 9 nucleotides align to TRBD2. The trim removed 4 bases at V and 5 bases at J, leaving 12 bases unmatched. The CDR3 consists of 16 residues. Germline values: CDR1 SGHRS, CDR2 YFSETQ. CDR3 coding DNA: TGCGCCAGCAGCACCGTAGCGGGAGCGGCGCGGGAGACCCAGTACTTC. Its translation: CASSTVAGAARETQYF.

In DNA form, the CDR3 reads TGTGCCAGCAGTGTGATACAAGAGACCCAGTACTTC. Protein: CASSVIQETQYF. The chain has TRBV6-1 and TRBJ2-5; D not resolved. This CDR3 comprises 12 residues. V lost 4 bases to trimming and J lost 2 bases, with 5 bases between them. Germline assignment: CDR1 MNHNS and CDR2 SASEGT.

This sequence joins TRBV5-4 and TRBJ2-1; TRBD2 aligns across 16 bases. From germline, CDR1 is SGHNT and CDR2 YYREEE (reference sequence). With 2 bases clipped from V and 6 bases from J, the junction kept 8 bases outside the gene matches. This CDR3 has 18 residues. The DNA for the CDR3 is TGTGCCAGCAGCTTCCCGGGACTAGCGGGAGGGCCTGGCAATGAGCAGTTCTTC. Translated, it gives CASSFPGLAGGPGNEQFF. Full variable domain (missing parts from reference TRBV5-4 and TRBJ2-1): ETGVTQSPTHLIKTRGQQVTLRCSSQSGHNTVSWYQQALGQGPQFIFQYYREEENGRGNFPPRFSGLQFPNYSSELNVNALELDDSALYLCASSFPGLAGGPGNEQFFGPGTRLTVL.

This chain joins TRBV6-5 and TRBJ1-2, with 7 positions matching TRBD1. The CDR3 is 12 amino acids. Germline V CDR1 and CDR2: MNHEY, SVGAGI. The V segment lost 6 bases and the J segment 4 bases; nucleotides outside the gene matches: 2. CDR3 amino acids: CASRGTAYGYTF. CDR3 in DNA: TGTGCCAGCAGAGGGACAGCCTATGGCTACACCTTC.

The chain links TRBV4-2 to TRBJ2-1, with D possibly matching TRBD1 (6 bases). The CDR3 extends over 13 amino acids. The V gene's germline CDR1 is LGHNA and CDR2 YNFKEQ. V was trimmed by 5 bases and J by 9 bases, leaving 14 bases between them. For the CDR3, the DNA is TGTGCCAGCAGCTGGCAGGGGTACGGTGAGCAGTTCTTC. Translated: CASSWQGYGEQFF.

The rearrangement uses TRBV9 and TRBJ2-5, with D hard to call. The last part of the DNA fits TRBJ2-7 better; the J call may be wrong. CDR3 length: 15 residues. Germline CDR1 and CDR2: SGDLS and YYNGEE. In DNA form, the CDR3 reads TGTGCCAGCAGCGTAGAGTCGGATCTCGCCTACGAGCAGTACTTC. It translates to CASSVESDLAYEQYF.

DNA of the CDR3: TGTGCCAGCAGTGTCCCGGTTCAGCCCCAGCATTTT. Its translation is CASSVPVQPQHF. The V and J genes are TRBV2 and TRBJ1-5; no reliable D call. CDR1 and CDR2 from the germline V gene are SNHLY and FYNNEI. Deletions cut 4 bases from V and 6 bases from J, with 7 bases between. The CDR3 covers 12 residues.

The chain couples TRBV5-6 to TRBJ1-1, with D unresolved. Germline values: CDR1 SGHDT, CDR2 YYEEEE. Trimming pared 0 bases from V and 3 bases from J, leaving 12 bases between. There are 15 residues in the CDR3. The CDR3 loop reads CASSLVDGWYTEAFF. For the CDR3, the DNA is TGTGCCAGCAGCTTGGTAGACGGTTGGTACACTGAAGCTTTCTTT.

The CDR3, as DNA: TGTGCCAGCAGCGTAGCAGACAATGAGCAGTTCTTC. It is translated as CASSVADNEQFF. V and J are TRBV9 and TRBJ2-1; D not resolved. CDR3 length: 12 residues. Looked up from germline, CDR1 is SGDLS and CDR2 is YYNGEE. Trimming left V 0 bases short and J 5 bases short, with 3 bases between.

The chain joins TRBV18 to TRBJ2-1; D remains unclear. Germline lookup yields CDR1 KGHSH and CDR2 LQKENI. The CDR3 contains 14 residues. Trimming cost V 3 bases and J 2 bases, with 8 bases left between them. The CDR3 nucleotides read TGTGCCAGCTCACCCCGGAACGCCTACAATGAGCAGTTCTTC. It encodes CASSPRNAYNEQFF.

This clone was seen once. The chain couples TRBV6-4 to TRBJ2-6; D gene uncertain. CDR3 size: 16 residues. Trimming stripped 2 bases from V and 0 bases from J, with 8 bases between. Looked up from germline, CDR1 is MRHNA and CDR2 is SNTAGT. CDR3 in amino acids: CASSDVQISGANVLTF. The CDR3, as DNA: TGTGCCAGCAGTGACGTCCAGATCTCTGGGGCCAACGTCCTGACTTTC.

V usage is TRBV7-9 and J usage is TRBJ1-1, with unresolved D. This CDR3 is built from 13 residues. The V gene lost 2 bases and the J gene lost 0 bases, with 4 bases spanning the gap. Per the germline V gene, CDR1 is SEHNR and CDR2 is FQNEAQ (reference sequence). CDR3 region: CASSLSVNTEAFF. CDR3 bases: TGTGCCAGCAGCTTATCCGTGAACACTGAAGCTTTCTTT.

V is TRBV10-3 and J is TRBJ2-1, with TRBD2 as a possible D gene (6 bases). Germline CDR1 ENHRY, CDR2 SYGVKD. CDR3 length: 14 amino acids. The V end lost 3 bases, the J end lost 4 bases, and 10 bases lay between the germline ends. In nucleotides, the CDR3 is TGTGCCATCAGTGATAGCGGATCGTACAATGAGCAGTTCTTC. Its protein is CAISDSGSYNEQFF.

The chain combines TRBV6-5 with TRBJ1-3; tentative D call: TRBD1 (5 bases). Trimming took 6 bases from V and 4 from J, leaving 19 bases between them. The CDR3 extends over 16 amino acids. Germline V gene data show CDR1 as MNHEY and CDR2 as SVGAGI. The chain's CDR3 is CASSYPQEGLGNTIYF. CDR3 sequence (DNA): TGTGCCAGCAGCTACCCCCAGGAGGGGCTCGGAAACACCATATATTTT.

J is TRBJ2-1 and V is TRBV28; TRBD1 matches 7 bases. Trimming at V came to 7 bases and at J to 0 bases, leaving 6 bases not matched to a gene. Germline lookup yields CDR1 MDHEN and CDR2 SYDVKM. The CDR3 totals 15 residues. For the CDR3, the DNA is TGTGCCAGCATTACGACAGGGACCTCCTACAATGAGCAGTTCTTC. Its translation is CASITTGTSYNEQFF.

The genes are TRBV7-2 and TRBJ2-7; a possible D gene is TRBD1 (6 bases). V was pared by 5 bases and J by 0 bases, with 11 bases between. The CDR3 totals 14 residues. Per germline, CDR1 SGHTA and CDR2 FQGNSA. The CDR3 coding sequence is TGTGCCAGCAGCCCTGGGGGCCGCTCCTACGAGCAGTACTTC. This translates into CASSPGGRSYEQYF. Full variable domain (remainder filled in from reference TRBV7-2 and TRBJ2-7): GAGVSQSPSNKVTEKGKDVELRCDPISGHTALYWYRQSLGQGLEFLIYFQGNSAPDKSGLPSDRFSAERTGGSVSTLTIQRTQQEDSAVYLCASSPGGRSYEQYFGPGTRLTVT.

This sequence joins TRBV10-2 and TRBJ2-2, with D perhaps being TRBD1 or TRBD2 (6 bases each). The CDR3 is 14 amino acids. Trimming removed 9 bases at V and 7 bases at J, with 18 bases between. Germline-derived CDR1 and CDR2 are WSHSY and SAAADI. CDR3 in amino acids: CASTLGGYIGELFF. The CDR3 nucleotides read TGCGCCAGTACCTTGGGGGGCTATATCGGGGAGCTGTTTTTT.

In its sample, this clone was seen once. The V gene is TRBV7-9, the J gene TRBJ2-7, with 9 positions matching TRBD1. Germline values: CDR1 SEHNR, CDR2 FQNEAQ (reference sequence). The ends lost 4 bases at V and 2 bases at J; junction bases unmatched: 6. The CDR3 extends over 15 amino acids. The CDR3 sequence: CASSSRTGDTYEQYF. DNA for the CDR3: TGTGCCAGCAGCTCCAGGACAGGGGACACCTACGAGCAGTACTTC.

The chain links TRBV7-9 to TRBJ2-7; D uncertain. Germline V gives CDR1 SEHNR, CDR2 FQNEAQ (reference sequence). This CDR3 comprises 11 residues. V was clipped by 6 bases and J by 4 bases, with 7 bases between them. The CDR3 sequence: CASSFEYEQYF. The CDR3 nucleotides are TGTGCCAGCAGTTTCGAATACGAGCAGTACTTC. Full variable domain (remainder filled in from reference TRBV7-9 and TRBJ2-7): DTGVSQNPRHKITKRGQNVTFRCDPISEHNRLYWYRQTLGQGPEFLTYFQNEAQLEKSRLLSDRFSAERPKGSFSTLEIQRTEQGDSAMYLCASSFEYEQYFGPGTRLTVT.